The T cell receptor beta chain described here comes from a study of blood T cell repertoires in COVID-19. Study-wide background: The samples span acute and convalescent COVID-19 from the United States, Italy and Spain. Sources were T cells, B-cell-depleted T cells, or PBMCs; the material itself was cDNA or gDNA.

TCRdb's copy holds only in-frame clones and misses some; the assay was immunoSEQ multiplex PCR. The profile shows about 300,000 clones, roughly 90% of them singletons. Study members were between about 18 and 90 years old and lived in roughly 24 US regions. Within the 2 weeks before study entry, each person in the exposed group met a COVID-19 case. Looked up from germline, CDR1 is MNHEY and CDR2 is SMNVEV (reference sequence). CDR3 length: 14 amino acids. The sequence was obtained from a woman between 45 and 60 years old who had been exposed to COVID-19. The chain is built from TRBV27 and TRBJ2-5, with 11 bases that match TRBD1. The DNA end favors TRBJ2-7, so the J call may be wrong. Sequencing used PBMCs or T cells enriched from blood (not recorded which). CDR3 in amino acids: CASSSGTGGYEQYF. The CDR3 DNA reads TGTGCCAGCAGTTCCGGGACAGGGGGCTACGAGCAGTACTTC.